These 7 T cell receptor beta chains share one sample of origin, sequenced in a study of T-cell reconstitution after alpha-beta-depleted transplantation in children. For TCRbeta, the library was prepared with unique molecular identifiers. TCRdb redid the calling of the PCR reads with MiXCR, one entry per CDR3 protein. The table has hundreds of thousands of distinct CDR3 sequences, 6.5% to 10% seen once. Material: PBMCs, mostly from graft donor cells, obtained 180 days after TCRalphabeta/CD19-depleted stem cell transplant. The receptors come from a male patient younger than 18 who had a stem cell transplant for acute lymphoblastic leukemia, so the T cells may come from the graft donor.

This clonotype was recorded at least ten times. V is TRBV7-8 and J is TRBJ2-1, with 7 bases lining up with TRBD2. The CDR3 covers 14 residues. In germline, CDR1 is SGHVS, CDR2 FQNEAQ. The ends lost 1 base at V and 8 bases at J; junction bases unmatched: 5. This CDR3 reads CASSLGLTSDEQFF. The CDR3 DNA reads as TGTGCCAGCAGCTTAGGGCTTACTAGCGATGAGCAGTTCTTC.

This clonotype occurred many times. The CDR3 spells CASSPPGGQPQHF. In DNA, the CDR3 is TGTGCCAGCTCACCACCGGGGGGCCAGCCCCAGCATTTT. This sequence joins TRBV18 and TRBJ1-5; tentatively, D is TRBD1 (6 bases). Germline V gives CDR1 KGHSH, CDR2 LQKENI. CDR3 length equals 13 residues. V lost 0 bases and J lost 7, with 7 bases in between.

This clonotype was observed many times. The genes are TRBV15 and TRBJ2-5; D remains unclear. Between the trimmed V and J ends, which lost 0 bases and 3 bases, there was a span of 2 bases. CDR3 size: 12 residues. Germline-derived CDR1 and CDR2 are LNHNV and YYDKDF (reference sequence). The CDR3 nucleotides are TGTGCCACCAGCAGAGACAAAGAGACCCAGTACTTC. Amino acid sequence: CATSRDKETQYF.

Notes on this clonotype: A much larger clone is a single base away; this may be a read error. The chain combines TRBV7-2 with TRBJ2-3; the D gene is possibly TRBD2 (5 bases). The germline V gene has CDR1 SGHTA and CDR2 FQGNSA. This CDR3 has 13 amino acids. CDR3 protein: CAGSPPRTPPQYF. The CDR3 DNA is TGTGCCGGCAGCCCCCCGAGGACTCCACCGCAGTATTTT.

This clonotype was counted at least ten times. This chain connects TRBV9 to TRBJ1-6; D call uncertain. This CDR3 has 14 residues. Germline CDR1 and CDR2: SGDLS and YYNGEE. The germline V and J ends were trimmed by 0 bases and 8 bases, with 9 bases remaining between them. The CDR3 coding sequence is TGTGCCAGCAGCGTAGGGGGAAAGGATTCACCCCTCCACTTT. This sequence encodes CASSVGGKDSPLHF.

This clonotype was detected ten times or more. CDR3 nucleotide sequence: TGCGCCAGCAGCTTGGGAAATATTACAGATACGCAGTATTTT. Translated: CASSLGNITDTQYF. This sequence joins TRBV5-1 and TRBJ2-3; D remains ambiguous. Germline V gene lookup returns CDR1 SGHRS and CDR2 YFSETQ. The CDR3 consists of 14 residues. V was shortened by 0 bases and J by 3 bases, with 8 bases between the two germline ends.

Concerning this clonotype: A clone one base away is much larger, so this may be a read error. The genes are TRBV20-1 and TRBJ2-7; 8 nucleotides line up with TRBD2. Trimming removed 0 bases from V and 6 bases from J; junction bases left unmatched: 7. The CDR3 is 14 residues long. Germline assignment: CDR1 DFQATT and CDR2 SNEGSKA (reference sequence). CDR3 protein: CSARDSSGGFEQYF. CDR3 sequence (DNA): TGCAGTGCTAGAGATTCGAGCGGGGGCTTCGAGCAGTACTTC.